This T cell receptor (beta chain) was obtained from a study of cytomegalovirus exposure and HLA in healthy donors. As for the study in general: Earlier findings included some 120 million unique TCR beta sequences obtained from 150 million to 200 million T cells.

Looked up from germline, CDR1 is MDHEN and CDR2 is SYDVKM. V shed 3 bases, J shed 7 bases, and the junction held 9 bases outside the gene matches. The CDR3 extends over 15 amino acids. PCR involved 60 Vbeta and 13 Jbeta primers. Source study methods: Counted up in a later analysis, unique TCR beta chains came to around 80 million, with some 9.9 million shared. Libraries were prepared by immunoSEQ multiplex PCR; TCRdb keeps only in-frame clonotypes and omits some of them. V, J and clone size reflect that table, while D and trimming were determined from the DNA. The sample lists 130,000 or so clones, approximately 77% occurring once. This clone was observed a handful of times. Antigen specificity is unknown. General study findings and limits: In a later analysis, at a false discovery rate of 0.05, roughly 17,000 TCR beta sequences matched HLA alleles.

The TCR was taken from a woman aged 40 to 50 in good health and CMV-seronegative. Sequenced: PBMCs. The chain employs TRBV28 and TRBJ2-1; 7 bases fit TRBD2. The CDR3 spells CASSFGRGFKNEQFF. CDR3 DNA sequence: TGTGCCAGCAGTTTTGGGCGGGGGTTCAAAAATGAGCAGTTCTTC.